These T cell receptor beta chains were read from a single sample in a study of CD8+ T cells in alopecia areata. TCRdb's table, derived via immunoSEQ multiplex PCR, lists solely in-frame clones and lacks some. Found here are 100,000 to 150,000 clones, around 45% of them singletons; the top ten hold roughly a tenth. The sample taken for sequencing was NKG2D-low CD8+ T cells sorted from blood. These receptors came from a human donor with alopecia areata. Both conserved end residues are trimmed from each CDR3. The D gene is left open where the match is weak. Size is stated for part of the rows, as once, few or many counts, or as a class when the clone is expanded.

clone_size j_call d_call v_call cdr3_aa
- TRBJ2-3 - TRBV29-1 SVGVARGTDTQY
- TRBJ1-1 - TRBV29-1 SATREGTEAF
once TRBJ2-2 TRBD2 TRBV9 ASSEGAGDLTGELF
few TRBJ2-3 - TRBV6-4 ASSDDLSTDTQY
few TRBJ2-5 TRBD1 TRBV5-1 ASSWGTGTQETQY
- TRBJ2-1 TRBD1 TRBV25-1 ASSEMDREYNEQF
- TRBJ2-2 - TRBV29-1 SVRLPNTGELF
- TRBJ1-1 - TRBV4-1 ASSLGTVNTEAF
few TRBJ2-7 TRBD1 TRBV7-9 ASSPGLSGQGGYEQY
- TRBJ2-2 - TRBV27 ASSRGVGAYLNTGELF
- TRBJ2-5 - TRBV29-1 SVDLKETQY
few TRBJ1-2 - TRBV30 ASLYDGYT
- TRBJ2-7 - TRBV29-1 SGTSTYEQY
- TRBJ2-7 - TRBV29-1 SVTDTEAYEQY
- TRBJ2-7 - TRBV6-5 ASSDDGHEQY
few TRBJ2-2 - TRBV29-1 SVERRDTWFGTGELF
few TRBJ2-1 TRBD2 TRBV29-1 SVSASGHNEQF
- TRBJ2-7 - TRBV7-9 ASSPGYEQY
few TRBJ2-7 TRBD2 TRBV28 ASSFGLAYEQY
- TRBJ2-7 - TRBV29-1 SVEALGAEQY
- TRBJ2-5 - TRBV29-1 SVEEDNQETQY
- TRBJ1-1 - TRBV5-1 ASSFQGSTEAF
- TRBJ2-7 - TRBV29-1 SALAGEGHEQY
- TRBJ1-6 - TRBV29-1 SVEAGPNSPLH
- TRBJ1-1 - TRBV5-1 ASSLEGSDTEAF
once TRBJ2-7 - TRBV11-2 ASSLGSSYEQY
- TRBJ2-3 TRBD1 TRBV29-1 SVEDSWTGGEGDTQY
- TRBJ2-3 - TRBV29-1 SVEDSLRPRGTQY
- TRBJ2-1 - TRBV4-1 ASSQPTWQQQF
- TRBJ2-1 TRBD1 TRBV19 ASSISGTGGASDHTYNEQF
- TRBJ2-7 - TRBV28 ASSSPYEQY
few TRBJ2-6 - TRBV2 ASMNRANVLT
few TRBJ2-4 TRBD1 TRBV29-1 SVEIWTGKNIQY
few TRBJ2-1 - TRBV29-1 SVEVVSSTYNEQF
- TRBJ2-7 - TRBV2 ASSEPGGLTYEQY
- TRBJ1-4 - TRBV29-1 SVGVLEKLF
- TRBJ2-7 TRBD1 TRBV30 AWDTTGGSEQY